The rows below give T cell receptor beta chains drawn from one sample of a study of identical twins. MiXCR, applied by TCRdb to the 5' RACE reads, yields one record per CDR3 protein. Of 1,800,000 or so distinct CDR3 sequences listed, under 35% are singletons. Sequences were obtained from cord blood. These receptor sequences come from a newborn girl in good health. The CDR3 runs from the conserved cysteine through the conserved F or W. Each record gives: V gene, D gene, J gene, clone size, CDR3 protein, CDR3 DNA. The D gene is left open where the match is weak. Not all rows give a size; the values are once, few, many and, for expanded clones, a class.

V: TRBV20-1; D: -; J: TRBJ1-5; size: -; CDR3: CSARDTRGNQPQHF; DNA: TGCAGTGCTAGAGATACGAGGGGCAATCAGCCCCAGCATTTT
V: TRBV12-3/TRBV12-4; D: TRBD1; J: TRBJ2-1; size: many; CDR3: CASSLGRQGYNEQFF; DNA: TGTGCCAGCAGTTTGGGACGACAGGGTTACAATGAGCAGTTCTTC
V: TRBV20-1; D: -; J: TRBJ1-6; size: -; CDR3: CSAPYTREGGNSPLHF; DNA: TGCAGTGCTCCATACACCAGGGAAGGAGGGAATTCACCCCTCCACTTT
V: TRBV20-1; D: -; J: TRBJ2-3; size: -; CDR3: CSASKTDTQYF; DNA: TGCAGTGCTTCAAAGACAGATACGCAGTATTTT
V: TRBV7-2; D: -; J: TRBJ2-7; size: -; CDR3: CASSLRPGATYEQYF; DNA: TGTGCCAGCAGCTTAAGACCGGGGGCTACCTACGAGCAGTACTTC
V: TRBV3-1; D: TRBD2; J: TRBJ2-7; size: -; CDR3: CASRQSSGSSYEQYF; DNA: TGTGCCAGCAGACAATCTAGCGGGAGCTCCTACGAGCAGTACTTC
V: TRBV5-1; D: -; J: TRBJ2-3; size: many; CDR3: CASSLARDGLTDTQYF; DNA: TGCGCCAGCAGCTTGGCCCGGGACGGCCTAACAGATACGCAGTATTTT
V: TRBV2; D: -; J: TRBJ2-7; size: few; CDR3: CASSDQGLGYEQYF; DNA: TGTGCCAGCAGTGACCAGGGGTTGGGCTACGAGCAGTACTTC
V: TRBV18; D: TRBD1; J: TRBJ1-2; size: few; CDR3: CASDGTGLGYGYTF; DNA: TGTGCCAGCGACGGGACAGGGCTAGGCTATGGCTACACCTTC
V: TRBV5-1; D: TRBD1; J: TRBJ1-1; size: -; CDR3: CASSVGQSNTEAFF; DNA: TGCGCCAGCAGCGTGGGACAGTCGAACACTGAAGCTTTCTTT
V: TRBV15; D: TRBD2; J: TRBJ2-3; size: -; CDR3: CAATGTSGITDTQYF; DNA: TGTGCCGCCACCGGGACTAGCGGGATCACAGATACGCAGTATTTT
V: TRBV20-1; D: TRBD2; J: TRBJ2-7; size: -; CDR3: CSASSSGARYEQYF; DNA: TGCAGTGCTAGTTCTAGCGGGGCCCGCTACGAGCAGTACTTC
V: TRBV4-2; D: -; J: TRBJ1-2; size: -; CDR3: CASSPNLGGYGYTF; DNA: TGTGCCAGCAGCCCGAATCTCGGGGGCTATGGCTACACCTTC
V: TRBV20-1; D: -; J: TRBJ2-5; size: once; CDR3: CSATGRSALWNEQYF; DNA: TGCAGTGCAACGGGTCGGAGCGCCCTTTGGAATGAGCAGTACTTC
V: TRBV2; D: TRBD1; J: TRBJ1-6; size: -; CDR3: CASSESGGVSPLHF; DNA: TGTGCCAGCAGTGAATCAGGGGGCGTCTCACCCCTCCACTTT
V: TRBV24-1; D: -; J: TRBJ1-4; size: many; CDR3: CATSDLTATNEKLFF; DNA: TGTGCCACCAGTGATTTGACAGCAACTAATGAAAAACTGTTTTTT
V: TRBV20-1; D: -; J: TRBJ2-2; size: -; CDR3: CSVPPQASTGELFF; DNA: TGCAGTGTCCCCCCCCAGGCCTCCACCGGGGAGCTGTTTTTT
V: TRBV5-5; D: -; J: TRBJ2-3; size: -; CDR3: CASSLATRSNTQYF; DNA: TGTGCCAGCAGCTTGGCGACAAGGTCAAATACGCAGTATTTT
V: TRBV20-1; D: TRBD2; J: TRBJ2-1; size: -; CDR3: CSARSSGGPYNEQFF; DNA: TGCAGTGCTAGGTCTAGCGGGGGACCCTACAATGAGCAGTTCTTC
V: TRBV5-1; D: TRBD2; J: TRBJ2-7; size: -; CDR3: CASAGLAGGPRSEQYF; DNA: TGCGCCAGCGCGGGACTAGCGGGAGGGCCTCGGAGCGAGCAGTACTTC
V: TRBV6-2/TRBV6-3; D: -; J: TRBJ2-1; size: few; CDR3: CASTFPESFYEQFF; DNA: TGTGCCAGCACTTTCCCAGAAAGCTTCTATGAGCAGTTCTTC
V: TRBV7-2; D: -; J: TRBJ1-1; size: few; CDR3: CASSLVGRPMNTEAFF; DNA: TGTGCCAGCAGCTTAGTTGGCAGACCCATGAACACTGAAGCTTTCTTT
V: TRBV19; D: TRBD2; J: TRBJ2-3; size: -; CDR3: CASSGRARDTQYF; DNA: TGTGCCAGTAGCGGGAGGGCCAGAGATACGCAGTATTTT
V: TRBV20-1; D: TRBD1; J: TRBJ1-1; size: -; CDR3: CSASFLAGTGTEAFF; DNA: TGCAGTGCTAGCTTCCTAGCCGGGACAGGGACTGAAGCTTTCTTT
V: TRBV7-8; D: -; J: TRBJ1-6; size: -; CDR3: CASSENRVPYNSPLHF; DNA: TGTGCCAGCTCGGAGAACAGGGTTCCATATAATTCACCCCTCCACTTT
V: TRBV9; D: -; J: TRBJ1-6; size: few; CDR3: CASSVGRSYNSPLHF; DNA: TGTGCCAGCAGCGTAGGCCGCTCCTATAATTCACCCCTCCACTTT
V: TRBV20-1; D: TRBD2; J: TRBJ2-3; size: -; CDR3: CSASGRAEDTQYF; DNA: TGCAGTGCTAGCGGGAGGGCTGAGGATACGCAGTATTTT
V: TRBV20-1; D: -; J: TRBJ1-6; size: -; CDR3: CSARDRGQGSYNSPLHF; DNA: TGCAGTGCTAGAGATCGGGGGCAAGGCTCCTATAATTCACCCCTCCACTTT
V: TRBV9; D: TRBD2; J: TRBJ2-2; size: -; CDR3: CATSLGVAGATGELFF; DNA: TGTGCCACCTCTCTCGGGGTAGCGGGAGCGACCGGGGAGCTGTTTTTT
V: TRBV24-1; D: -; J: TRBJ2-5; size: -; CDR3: CATSDWAGVGEETQYF; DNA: TGTGCCACCAGTGATTGGGCAGGGGTTGGGGAAGAGACCCAGTACTTC
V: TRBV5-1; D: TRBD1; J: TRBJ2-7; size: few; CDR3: CASSTGQVYEQYF; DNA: TGCGCCAGCAGCACCGGACAGGTCTACGAGCAGTACTTC
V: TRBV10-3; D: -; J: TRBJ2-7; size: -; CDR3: CAISVNGGPPYEQYF; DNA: TGTGCCATCAGTGTTAACGGAGGGCCTCCCTACGAGCAGTACTTC
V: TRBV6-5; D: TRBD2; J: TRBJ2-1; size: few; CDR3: CASSYSILAGGASYNEQFF; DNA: TGTGCCAGCAGTTACTCGATCCTAGCGGGAGGTGCGTCTTACAATGAGCAGTTCTTC
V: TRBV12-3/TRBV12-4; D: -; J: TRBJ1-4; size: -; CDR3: CASNHGQTTNEKLFF; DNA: TGTGCCAGCAACCATGGACAGACAACTAATGAAAAACTGTTTTTT
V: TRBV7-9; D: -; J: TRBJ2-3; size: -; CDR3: CASSLGASSSTDTQYF; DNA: TGTGCCAGCAGCTTAGGGGCCAGTTCCAGCACAGATACGCAGTATTTT
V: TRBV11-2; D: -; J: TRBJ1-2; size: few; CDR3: CASSLEFRELYGYTF; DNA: TGTGCCAGCAGCTTAGAGTTCAGGGAACTCTATGGCTACACCTTC
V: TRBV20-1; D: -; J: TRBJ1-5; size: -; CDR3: CSARMGVNQPQHF; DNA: TGCAGTGCTAGAATGGGGGTTAATCAGCCCCAGCATTTT
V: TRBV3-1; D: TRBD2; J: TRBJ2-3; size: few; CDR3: CASSQLAGTSPYHTQYF; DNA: TGTGCCAGCAGCCAACTCGCGGGGACTAGCCCGTATCATACGCAGTATTTT
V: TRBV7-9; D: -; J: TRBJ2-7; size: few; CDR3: CASSLAQGRGYEQYF; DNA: TGTGCCAGCAGCTTAGCGCAGGGTAGGGGCTACGAGCAGTACTTC
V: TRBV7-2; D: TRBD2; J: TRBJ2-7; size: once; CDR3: CASSLALRGKRGAYEQYF; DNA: TGTGCCAGCAGCTTAGCGCTTCGTGGTAAGCGGGGAGCCTACGAGCAGTACTTC
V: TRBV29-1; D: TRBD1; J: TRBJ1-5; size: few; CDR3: CSVTRGRNQPQHF; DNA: TGCAGCGTTACCAGGGGGCGCAATCAGCCCCAGCATTTT
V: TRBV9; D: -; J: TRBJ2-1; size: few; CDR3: CASSVDPDGDSYNEQFF; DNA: TGTGCCAGCAGCGTAGATCCGGACGGGGACTCCTACAATGAGCAGTTCTTC
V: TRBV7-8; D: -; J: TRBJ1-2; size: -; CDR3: CASSPTAATNYGHTF; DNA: TGTGCCAGCAGCCCCACCGCAGCTACTAACTATGGCCACACCTTC
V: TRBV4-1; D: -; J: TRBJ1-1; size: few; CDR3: CASSPLGHLAGNTEAFF; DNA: TGCGCCAGCAGCCCACTAGGACACCTCGCAGGGAACACTGAAGCTTTCTTT
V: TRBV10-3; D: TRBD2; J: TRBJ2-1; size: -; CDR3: CAISAGGTYNEQFF; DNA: TGTGCCATCAGTGCCGGGGGGACCTACAATGAGCAGTTCTTC
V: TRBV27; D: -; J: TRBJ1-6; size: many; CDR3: CASSSTLNSPLHF; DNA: TGTGCCAGCAGTTCGACACTAAATTCACCCCTCCACTTT
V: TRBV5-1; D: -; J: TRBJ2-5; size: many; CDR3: CASSLFPDQQETQYF; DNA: TGCGCCAGCAGCTTGTTCCCAGACCAACAAGAGACCCAGTACTTC
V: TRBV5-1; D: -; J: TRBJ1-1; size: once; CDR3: CASSSDWNTEAFF; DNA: TGCGCCAGCAGCTCGGACTGGAACACTGAAGCTTTCTTT
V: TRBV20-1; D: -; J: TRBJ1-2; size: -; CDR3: CSARGDLTGGYTF; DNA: TGCAGTGCTAGAGGGGACCTTACAGGGGGCTACACCTTC
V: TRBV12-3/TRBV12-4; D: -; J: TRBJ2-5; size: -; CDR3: CASSFLSGAETQYF; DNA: TGTGCCAGCAGTTTTTTGTCAGGGGCAGAGACCCAGTACTTC